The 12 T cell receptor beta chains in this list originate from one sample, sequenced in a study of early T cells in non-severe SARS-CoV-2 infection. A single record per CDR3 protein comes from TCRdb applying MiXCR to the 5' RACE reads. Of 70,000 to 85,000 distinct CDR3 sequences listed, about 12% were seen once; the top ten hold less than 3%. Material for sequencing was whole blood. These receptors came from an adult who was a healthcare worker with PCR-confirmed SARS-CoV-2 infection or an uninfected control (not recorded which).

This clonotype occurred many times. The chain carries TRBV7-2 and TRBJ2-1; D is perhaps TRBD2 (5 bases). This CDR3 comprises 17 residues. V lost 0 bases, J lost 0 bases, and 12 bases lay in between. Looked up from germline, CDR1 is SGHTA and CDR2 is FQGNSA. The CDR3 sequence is CASSLASSGGSYNEQFF. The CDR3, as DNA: TGTGCCAGCAGCTTAGCATCGAGCGGTGGCTCCTACAATGAGCAGTTCTTC. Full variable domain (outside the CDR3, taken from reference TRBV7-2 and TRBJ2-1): GAGVSQSPSNKVTEKGKDVELRCDPISGHTALYWYRQSLGQGLEFLIYFQGNSAPDKSGLPSDRFSAERTGGSVSTLTIQRTQQEDSAVYLCASSLASSGGSYNEQFFGPGTRLTVL.

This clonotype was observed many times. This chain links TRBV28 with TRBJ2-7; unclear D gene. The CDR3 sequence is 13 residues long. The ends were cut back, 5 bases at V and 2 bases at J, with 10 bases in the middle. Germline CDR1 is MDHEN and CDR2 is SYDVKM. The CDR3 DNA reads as TGTGCCAGCAGTCCCTCGGGCACCTACGAGCAGTACTTC. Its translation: CASSPSGTYEQYF.

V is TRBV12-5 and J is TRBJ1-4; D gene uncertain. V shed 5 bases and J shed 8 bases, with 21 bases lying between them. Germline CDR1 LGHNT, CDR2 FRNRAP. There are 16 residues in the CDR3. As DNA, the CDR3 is TGTGCTAGTGGTCTATCCGGGAGAGTCGGCAAGGAAAAACTGTTTTTT. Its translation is CASGLSGRVGKEKLFF.

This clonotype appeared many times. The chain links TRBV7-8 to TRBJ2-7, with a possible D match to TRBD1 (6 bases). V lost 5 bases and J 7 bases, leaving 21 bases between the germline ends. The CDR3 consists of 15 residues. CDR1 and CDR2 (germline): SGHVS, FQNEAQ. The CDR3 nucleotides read TGTGCCAGCAGCGTCCGGGACACCAAAACGAGGGAGCAGTACTTC. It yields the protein CASSVRDTKTREQYF.

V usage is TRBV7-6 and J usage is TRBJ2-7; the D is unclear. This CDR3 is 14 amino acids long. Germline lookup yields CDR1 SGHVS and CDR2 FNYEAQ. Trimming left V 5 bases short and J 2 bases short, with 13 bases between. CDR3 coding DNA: TGTGCCAGCAGCCCCCGAGGTACCACCTACGAGCAGTACTTC. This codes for CASSPRGTTYEQYF.

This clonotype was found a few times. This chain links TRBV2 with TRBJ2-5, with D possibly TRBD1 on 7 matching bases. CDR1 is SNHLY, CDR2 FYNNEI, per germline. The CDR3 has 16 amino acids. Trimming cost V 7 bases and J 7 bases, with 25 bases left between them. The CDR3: CASTRTGLTQEGTQYF. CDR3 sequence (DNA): TGTGCCAGCACCCGGACAGGACTCACCCAGGAGGGGACCCAGTACTTC.

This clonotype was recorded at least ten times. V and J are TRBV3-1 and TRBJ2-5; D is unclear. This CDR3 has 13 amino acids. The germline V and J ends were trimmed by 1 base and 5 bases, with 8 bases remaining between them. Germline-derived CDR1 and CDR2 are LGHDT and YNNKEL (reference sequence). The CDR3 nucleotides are TGTGCCAGCAGCCAAGTCGACTCGGAGACCCAGTACTTC. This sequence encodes CASSQVDSETQYF.

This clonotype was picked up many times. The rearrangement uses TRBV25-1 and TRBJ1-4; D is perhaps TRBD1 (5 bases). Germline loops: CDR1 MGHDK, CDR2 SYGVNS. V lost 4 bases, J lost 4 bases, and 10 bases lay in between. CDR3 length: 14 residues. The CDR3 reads CASSADSFNEKLFF. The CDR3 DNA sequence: TGTGCCAGCAGTGCTGACAGCTTTAATGAAAAACTGTTTTTT. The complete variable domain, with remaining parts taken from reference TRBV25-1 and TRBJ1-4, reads EADIYQTPRYLVIGTGKKITLECSQTMGHDKMYWYQQDPGMELHLIHYSYGVNSTEKGDLSSESTVSRIRTEHFPLTLESARPSHTSQYLCASSADSFNEKLFFGSGTQLSVL.

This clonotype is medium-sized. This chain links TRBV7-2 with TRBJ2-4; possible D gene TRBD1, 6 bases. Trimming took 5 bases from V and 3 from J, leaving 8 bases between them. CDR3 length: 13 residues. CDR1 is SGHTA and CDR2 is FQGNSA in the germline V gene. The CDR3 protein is CASSQDSKNIQYF. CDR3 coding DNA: TGTGCCAGCAGCCAGGACAGCAAAAACATTCAGTACTTC. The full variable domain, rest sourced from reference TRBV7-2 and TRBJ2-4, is GAGVSQSPSNKVTEKGKDVELRCDPISGHTALYWYRQSLGQGLEFLIYFQGNSAPDKSGLPSDRFSAERTGGSVSTLTIQRTQQEDSAVYLCASSQDSKNIQYFGAGTRLSVL.

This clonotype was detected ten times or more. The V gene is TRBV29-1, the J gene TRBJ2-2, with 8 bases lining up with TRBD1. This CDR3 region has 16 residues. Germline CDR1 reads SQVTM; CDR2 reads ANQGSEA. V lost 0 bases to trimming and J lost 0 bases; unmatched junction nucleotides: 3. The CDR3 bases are TGCAGCGTTGAAGACAGGGGGCCCGCGAACACCGGGGAGCTGTTTTTT. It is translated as CSVEDRGPANTGELFF.

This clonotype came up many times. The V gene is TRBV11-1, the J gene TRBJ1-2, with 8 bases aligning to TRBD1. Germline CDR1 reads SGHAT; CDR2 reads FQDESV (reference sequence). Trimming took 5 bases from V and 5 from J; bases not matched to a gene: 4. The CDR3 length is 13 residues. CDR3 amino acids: CASSLDRAYGYTF. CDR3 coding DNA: TGTGCCAGCAGCCTGGACAGGGCGTATGGCTACACCTTC.

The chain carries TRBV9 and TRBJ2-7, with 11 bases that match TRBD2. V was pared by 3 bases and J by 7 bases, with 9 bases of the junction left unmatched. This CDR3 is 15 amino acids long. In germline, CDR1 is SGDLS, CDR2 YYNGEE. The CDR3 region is CASSASGLAAHEQYF. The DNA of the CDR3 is TGTGCCAGCAGCGCTTCGGGACTAGCGGCCCATGAGCAGTACTTC. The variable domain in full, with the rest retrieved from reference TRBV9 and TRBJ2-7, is DSGVTQTPKHLITATGQRVTLRCSPRSGDLSVYWYQQSLDQGLQFLIQYYNGEERAKGNILERFSAQQFPDLHSELNLSSLELGDSALYFCASSASGLAAHEQYFGPGTRLTVT.